The present entry profiles one TCR beta chain with its context. This sample is drawn from a study of blood T cell repertoires in COVID-19. Only in-frame clones appear in the TCRdb table, and some are missing; sequencing was by immunoSEQ multiplex PCR. The sample has hundreds of thousands of clones; around 90% are singletons. Germline V CDR1 and CDR2: MDHEN, SYDVKM. Trimming pared 1 base from V and 2 bases from J, leaving 9 bases between. There are 15 residues in the CDR3. The sample taken for sequencing was PBMCs or T cells enriched from blood (not recorded which). V usage is TRBV28 and J usage is TRBJ1-5, with D uncertain. The sequence was collected from a woman aged 25 to 39 who had recovered from COVID-19. CDR3 sequence reads: CASSLSGYGNQPQHF. The CDR3 bases are TGTGCCAGCAGTTTATCAGGATACGGCAATCAGCCCCAGCATTTT.